This TCR beta chain appears in the sequencing data of a study of T cells in Graves' hyperthyroidism and ophthalmopathy. This clonotype was recorded at least ten times. Exclusion criteria comprised uncontrolled infection, other autoimmune disease, pregnancy or lactation. Clinicians diagnosed patients from clinical symptoms, serum thyroxine and TRAb, thyroid ultrasound and orbital computed tomography. Template material for amplifying TCR beta CDR3 regions consisted of RNA transcripts. TCR CDR3 regions were first amplified by RT-PCR with HTBI primers. TCRdb re-called the multiplex PCR reads with MiXCR, one entry per CDR3 protein. The repertoire holds roughly 290,000 distinct CDR3 sequences, with about an eighth as singletons. This CDR3 region has 15 residues. Germline CDR1 and CDR2: SGHKS and YYEKEE (reference sequence). The trim removed 3 bases at V and 4 bases at J, leaving 6 bases unmatched.

Sequencing was performed on blood. The origin of this receptor is a woman aged 40 to 50 with Graves' hyperthyroidism. J is TRBJ2-2 and V is TRBV5-5; TRBD1 agrees at 7 bases. The CDR3 sequence: CASSSRQGGTGELFF. The CDR3 DNA reads TGTGCCAGCAGCTCGCGACAGGGTGGCACCGGGGAGCTGTTTTTT.